A selection of T cell receptor beta chains follows, all from one sample in a study of CD8 T cells in ankylosing spondylitis. Each CDR3 protein is one row after TCRdb ran MiXCR on the 5' RACE reads. The sample contains roughly 150,000 distinct CDR3 sequences, approximately 32% of which appear only once. The specimen sequenced was synovial fluid, either unsorted or a sorted T cell fraction (not recorded which). The receptors were sampled from a male donor with ankylosing spondylitis. Each CDR3 is given with its conserved first and last residue. The order of the fields is clone size, D gene, J gene, V gene, CDR3 protein, CDR3 DNA. The D gene is left open where the match is weak. Where a row states a size, it is once, few, many or the class of an expanded clone; other rows omit it.

few TRBD1 TRBJ2-7 TRBV3-1 CASSNRGTGSYEQYF TGTGCCAGCAGCAATAGGGGGACAGGGTCCTACGAGCAGTACTTC
few - TRBJ1-2 TRBV4-1 CASSQREGEIYGYTF TGCGCCAGCAGCCAGAGGGAGGGAGAGATCTATGGCTACACCTTC
many - TRBJ2-1 TRBV4-2 CASSQNLDNEQFF TGTGCCAGCAGCCAAAATCTCGACAATGAGCAGTTCTTC
- - TRBJ2-2 TRBV18 CASSPQKFGGGELFF TGTGCCAGCTCACCACAGAAATTCGGAGGCGGGGAGCTGTTTTTT
- - TRBJ2-5 TRBV6-5 CASSYWGNNNGQYF TGTGCCAGCAGTTACTGGGGGAATAATAACGGCCAGTACTTC
many - TRBJ2-1 TRBV11-2 CASSPLGNEQFF TGTGCCAGCAGCCCTCTGGGGAATGAGCAGTTCTTC
- TRBD2 TRBJ2-1 TRBV30 CAWSLAGGAYNEQFF TGTGCCTGGAGTCTAGCGGGGGGCGCCTACAATGAGCAGTTCTTC
- - TRBJ2-2 TRBV7-9 CASRASPNTGELFF TGTGCCAGCCGGGCTAGCCCCAATACCGGGGAGCTGTTTTTT
many - TRBJ2-3 TRBV28 CASSLGSPRDTQYF TGTGCCAGCAGTTTGGGGTCGCCTCGGGATACGCAGTATTTT
- - TRBJ1-6 TRBV5-1 CASRRQAPTYNSPLHF TGCGCCAGCAGGAGACAGGCTCCAACCTATAATTCACCCCTCCACTTT